The rows below give T cell receptor beta chains drawn from one sample of a study of post-analysis software for immune sequencing data. TCRdb analysed the PCR reads with MiXCR anew, one entry per CDR3 protein. The table lists 820,000 or so distinct CDR3 sequences, roughly 58% of them singletons. Sequenced material: blood. The source is a girl under 18 with multiple sclerosis. CDR3s include the opening cysteine and the closing phenylalanine or tryptophan. The order of the fields is CDR3 protein, CDR3 DNA, clone size, D gene, J gene, V gene. D genes are given only for firm matches. Part of the rows lack a size; the others show once, few, many or a class for expanded clones.

cdr3_aa: CSAHGLENIQYF
cdr3_nt: TGCAGTGCTCATGGTTTGGAAAACATTCAGTACTTC
clone_size: NA
d_call: NA
j_call: TRBJ2-4
v_call: TRBV20-1

cdr3_aa: CASGGSSPYEQYF
cdr3_nt: TGTGCCAGCGGTGGTAGCTCACCCTACGAGCAGTACTTC
clone_size: NA
d_call: NA
j_call: TRBJ2-7
v_call: TRBV9

cdr3_aa: CAWSISTDTQYF
cdr3_nt: TGTGCCTGGAGTATCAGCACAGATACGCAGTATTTT
clone_size: NA
d_call: NA
j_call: TRBJ2-3
v_call: TRBV30

cdr3_aa: CASSWAGGNNEQFF
cdr3_nt: TGTGCCAGCAGCTGGGCGGGGGGTAACAATGAGCAGTTCTTC
clone_size: NA
d_call: TRBD2
j_call: TRBJ2-1
v_call: TRBV7-6

cdr3_aa: CASSAPKDIQYF
cdr3_nt: TGTGCCAGCAGTGCCCCCAAGGACATTCAGTACTTC
clone_size: NA
d_call: NA
j_call: TRBJ2-4
v_call: TRBV6-6

cdr3_aa: CATSSSRNTYEQYF
cdr3_nt: TGTGCCACCAGCAGTTCGAGGAACACCTACGAGCAGTACTTC
clone_size: few
d_call: NA
j_call: TRBJ2-7
v_call: TRBV15

cdr3_aa: CASSGTSGGSNTGELFF
cdr3_nt: TGTGCCAGCAGCGGGACTAGCGGGGGTTCGAACACCGGGGAGCTGTTTTTT
clone_size: NA
d_call: TRBD2
j_call: TRBJ2-2
v_call: TRBV9

cdr3_aa: CASSLEGEPSPFYEQYF
cdr3_nt: TGTGCCAGCAGCTTAGAGGGGGAACCAAGCCCCTTTTACGAGCAGTACTTC
clone_size: NA
d_call: NA
j_call: TRBJ2-7
v_call: TRBV7-8

cdr3_aa: CASSPGQGSDTQYF
cdr3_nt: TGCGCCAGCAGCCCGGGACAGGGCTCAGATACGCAGTATTTT
clone_size: once
d_call: TRBD1
j_call: TRBJ2-3
v_call: TRBV5-1

cdr3_aa: CASMEGDTQYF
cdr3_nt: TGTGCCAGCATGGAGGGGGATACGCAGTATTTT
clone_size: NA
d_call: NA
j_call: TRBJ2-3
v_call: TRBV12-3/TRBV12-4

cdr3_aa: CASRTDPLTRSGANVLTF
cdr3_nt: TGTGCCAGCAGAACCGACCCTCTGACCCGCTCTGGGGCCAACGTCCTGACTTTC
clone_size: few
d_call: NA
j_call: TRBJ2-6
v_call: TRBV6-1

cdr3_aa: CASRSQGGGGNEQFF
cdr3_nt: TGTGCCAGCAGGTCCCAGGGCGGAGGGGGCAATGAGCAGTTCTTC
clone_size: NA
d_call: NA
j_call: TRBJ2-1
v_call: TRBV12-3/TRBV12-4

cdr3_aa: CASSPGAPQYF
cdr3_nt: TGTGCCAGCAGCCCTGGGGCCCCGCAGTATTTT
clone_size: NA
d_call: NA
j_call: TRBJ2-3
v_call: TRBV2

cdr3_aa: CASSPRTSPSTDTQYF
cdr3_nt: TGTGCCAGCAGCCCAAGAACTAGTCCTAGCACAGATACGCAGTATTTT
clone_size: NA
d_call: NA
j_call: TRBJ2-3
v_call: TRBV3-1

cdr3_aa: CASSSPGGLRETQYF
cdr3_nt: TGCGCCAGCAGTTCTCCGGGGGGGCTCAGAGAGACCCAGTACTTC
clone_size: NA
d_call: TRBD2
j_call: TRBJ2-5
v_call: TRBV10-2

cdr3_aa: CASSRTSGGFSSYNEQFF
cdr3_nt: TGTGCCAGCAGCCGGACTAGCGGGGGCTTTAGCTCCTACAATGAGCAGTTCTTC
clone_size: NA
d_call: TRBD2
j_call: TRBJ2-1
v_call: TRBV3-1

cdr3_aa: CASQGNHEQYF
cdr3_nt: TGTGCCAGCCAGGGAAACCACGAGCAGTACTTC
clone_size: few
d_call: NA
j_call: TRBJ2-7
v_call: TRBV2

cdr3_aa: CATSRDLVYGYTF
cdr3_nt: TGTGCCACCAGCAGAGATCTCGTTTATGGCTACACCTTC
clone_size: once
d_call: NA
j_call: TRBJ1-2
v_call: TRBV15

cdr3_aa: CAGSLSGTNNGYTF
cdr3_nt: TGTGCCGGCAGTTTATCGGGGACAAACAATGGCTACACCTTC
clone_size: once
d_call: NA
j_call: TRBJ1-2
v_call: TRBV27

cdr3_aa: CASSLTGQRLAKNIQYF
cdr3_nt: TGTGCCAGCAGCCTTACGGGACAGAGATTAGCCAAAAACATTCAGTACTTC
clone_size: NA
d_call: TRBD1
j_call: TRBJ2-4
v_call: TRBV14

cdr3_aa: CASSERHYEQYF
cdr3_nt: TGTGCCAGCAGCGAGAGACACTACGAGCAGTACTTC
clone_size: NA
d_call: NA
j_call: TRBJ2-7
v_call: TRBV7-2

cdr3_aa: CSAKTGAETQYF
cdr3_nt: TGCAGTGCAAAGACAGGGGCGGAGACCCAGTACTTC
clone_size: NA
d_call: TRBD1
j_call: TRBJ2-5
v_call: TRBV20-1

cdr3_aa: CASSLESTKQYF
cdr3_nt: TGCGCCAGCAGCTTGGAATCTACGAAGCAGTACTTC
clone_size: NA
d_call: NA
j_call: TRBJ2-7
v_call: TRBV5-1

cdr3_aa: CASSNTGSSYNEQFF
cdr3_nt: TGCGCCAGCAGCAATACAGGTAGCTCCTACAATGAGCAGTTCTTC
clone_size: NA
d_call: NA
j_call: TRBJ2-1
v_call: TRBV5-1

cdr3_aa: CASSSSGTGTDTQYF
cdr3_nt: TGTGCCAGCAGCTCCTCCGGGACAGGAACAGATACGCAGTATTTT
clone_size: few
d_call: TRBD1
j_call: TRBJ2-3
v_call: TRBV7-3

cdr3_aa: CATSRGDGGSYEQYF
cdr3_nt: TGTGCCACCAGCAGAGGAGACGGGGGTAGCTACGAGCAGTACTTC
clone_size: few
d_call: NA
j_call: TRBJ2-7
v_call: TRBV15

cdr3_aa: CASGLSIAGVSGANVLTF
cdr3_nt: TGTGCTAGTGGTTTGTCAATAGCGGGAGTCTCTGGGGCCAACGTCCTGACTTTC
clone_size: few
d_call: TRBD2
j_call: TRBJ2-6
v_call: TRBV12-5

cdr3_aa: CASSQEQLAGGPPKFF
cdr3_nt: TGTGCCAGCAGCCAAGAACAACTAGCGGGAGGGCCCCCCAAGTTCTTC
clone_size: NA
d_call: TRBD2
j_call: TRBJ2-1
v_call: TRBV3-1

cdr3_aa: CASSLGALAGGRDNEQFF
cdr3_nt: TGCGCCAGCAGCTTGGGAGCCTTAGCGGGAGGCAGAGACAATGAGCAGTTCTTC
clone_size: NA
d_call: TRBD2
j_call: TRBJ2-1
v_call: TRBV5-1

cdr3_aa: CASSPPSWSSYNEQFF
cdr3_nt: TGTGCCAGCAGCCCGCCCTCGTGGAGCTCCTACAATGAGCAGTTCTTC
clone_size: NA
d_call: NA
j_call: TRBJ2-1
v_call: TRBV3-1

cdr3_aa: CSVEGQGSGNTIYF
cdr3_nt: TGCAGCGTTGAAGGACAGGGCTCTGGAAACACCATATATTTT
clone_size: once
d_call: TRBD1
j_call: TRBJ1-3
v_call: TRBV29-1

cdr3_aa: CASSGGTGRYEQYF
cdr3_nt: TGTGCCAGCAGCGGCGGGACAGGGCGTTACGAGCAGTACTTC
clone_size: few
d_call: TRBD1
j_call: TRBJ2-7
v_call: TRBV5-5

cdr3_aa: CASSPDSKLYEQYF
cdr3_nt: TGCGCCAGCAGCCCGGACAGCAAACTTTACGAGCAGTACTTC
clone_size: NA
d_call: NA
j_call: TRBJ2-7
v_call: TRBV5-1

cdr3_aa: CSAESPQYF
cdr3_nt: TGCAGCGCAGAATCCCCGCAGTATTTT
clone_size: NA
d_call: NA
j_call: TRBJ2-3
v_call: TRBV29-1

cdr3_aa: CASSYDARVGLGVSGANVLTF
cdr3_nt: TGTGCCAGCAGCTACGACGCGAGGGTGGGGTTAGGTGTTTCTGGGGCCAACGTCCTGACTTTC
clone_size: NA
d_call: NA
j_call: TRBJ2-6
v_call: TRBV11-1

cdr3_aa: CASSYERGSYEQYF
cdr3_nt: TGTGCCAGCAGTTACGAACGGGGTTCCTACGAGCAGTACTTC
clone_size: few
d_call: NA
j_call: TRBJ2-7
v_call: TRBV6-5

cdr3_aa: CASSPRHFQETQYF
cdr3_nt: TGTGCCAGCAGCCCTCGACACTTCCAAGAGACCCAGTACTTC
clone_size: NA
d_call: NA
j_call: TRBJ2-5
v_call: TRBV5-5

cdr3_aa: CSVDLVYQETQYF
cdr3_nt: TGCAGCGTTGACTTGGTGTACCAAGAGACCCAGTACTTC
clone_size: once
d_call: NA
j_call: TRBJ2-5
v_call: TRBV29-1

cdr3_aa: CASSLAGQGDEQYF
cdr3_nt: TGCGCCAGCAGCTTGGCGGGACAGGGGGACGAGCAGTACTTC
clone_size: few
d_call: TRBD1
j_call: TRBJ2-7
v_call: TRBV5-1

cdr3_aa: CSARGIRGYEQYF
cdr3_nt: TGCAGTGCTAGAGGGATTCGGGGATACGAGCAGTACTTC
clone_size: few
d_call: NA
j_call: TRBJ2-7
v_call: TRBV20-1

cdr3_aa: CSVEWVAYNEQFF
cdr3_nt: TGCAGCGTTGAATGGGTAGCCTACAATGAGCAGTTCTTC
clone_size: few
d_call: NA
j_call: TRBJ2-1
v_call: TRBV29-1

cdr3_aa: CASSVDRSTDTQYF
cdr3_nt: TGTGCCAGCAGCGTAGACAGAAGCACAGATACGCAGTATTTT
clone_size: NA
d_call: NA
j_call: TRBJ2-3
v_call: TRBV9

cdr3_aa: CASSPRTESYEQYF
cdr3_nt: TGTGCCAGCAGTCCCCGGACGGAATCCTACGAGCAGTACTTC
clone_size: NA
d_call: NA
j_call: TRBJ2-7
v_call: TRBV12-3/TRBV12-4

cdr3_aa: CASSDSTSTRQYF
cdr3_nt: TGTGCCAGCAGTGACTCCACGAGCACAAGGCAGTACTTC
clone_size: NA
d_call: NA
j_call: TRBJ2-5
v_call: TRBV6-4

cdr3_aa: CASSSLTSGGRETQYF
cdr3_nt: TGTGCCAGCAGCTCTCTGACTAGCGGGGGGCGAGAGACCCAGTACTTC
clone_size: NA
d_call: TRBD2
j_call: TRBJ2-5
v_call: TRBV5-6

cdr3_aa: CSAIGTGHNEQYF
cdr3_nt: TGCAGTGCTATCGGGACAGGTCATAATGAGCAGTACTTC
clone_size: NA
d_call: TRBD1
j_call: TRBJ2-7
v_call: TRBV20-1

cdr3_aa: CASSDSKWTGSSYNEQFF
cdr3_nt: TGTGCCAGCAGTGATTCCAAATGGACAGGGAGCTCCTACAATGAGCAGTTCTTC
clone_size: NA
d_call: TRBD1
j_call: TRBJ2-1
v_call: TRBV2

cdr3_aa: CASSLILSGNEQFF
cdr3_nt: TGTGCCAGCAGTTTAATTCTATCGGGCAATGAGCAGTTCTTC
clone_size: NA
d_call: NA
j_call: TRBJ2-1
v_call: TRBV12-3/TRBV12-4

cdr3_aa: CASSVVGGAAGYTF
cdr3_nt: TGTGCCAGCAGCGTAGTGGGGGGGGCGGCTGGCTACACCTTC
clone_size: NA
d_call: NA
j_call: TRBJ1-2
v_call: TRBV9

cdr3_aa: CASTLSETPNNEQFF
cdr3_nt: TGTGCCAGCACCTTATCAGAGACCCCCAACAATGAGCAGTTCTTC
clone_size: once
d_call: NA
j_call: TRBJ2-1
v_call: TRBV7-9

cdr3_aa: CASSSPGPRIGNEQFF
cdr3_nt: TGTGCCAGCAGCTCACCGGGACCACGTATAGGCAATGAGCAGTTCTTC
clone_size: NA
d_call: NA
j_call: TRBJ2-1
v_call: TRBV7-2

cdr3_aa: CASSLDNSLLHF
cdr3_nt: TGTGCCAGCAGCTTAGATAATTCACTCCTCCACTTT
clone_size: NA
d_call: NA
j_call: TRBJ1-6
v_call: TRBV7-2

cdr3_aa: CASYRGSPETQYF
cdr3_nt: TGTGCCAGCTACAGGGGATCCCCCGAGACCCAGTACTTC
clone_size: NA
d_call: TRBD1
j_call: TRBJ2-5
v_call: TRBV6-6

cdr3_aa: CASGTGKNTEAFF
cdr3_nt: TGTGCCAGCGGGACAGGCAAGAACACTGAAGCTTTCTTT
clone_size: NA
d_call: TRBD1
j_call: TRBJ1-1
v_call: TRBV6-6

cdr3_aa: CASSEGTSGGGSQYF
cdr3_nt: TGTGCCAGCAGTGAAGGGACTAGCGGGGGCGGGTCGCAGTATTTT
clone_size: NA
d_call: TRBD2
j_call: TRBJ2-3
v_call: TRBV2

cdr3_aa: CSANGPGEEKLFF
cdr3_nt: TGCAGTGCGAATGGGCCAGGGGAAGAAAAACTGTTTTTT
clone_size: few
d_call: NA
j_call: TRBJ1-4
v_call: TRBV20-1

cdr3_aa: CAITRERPTDTQNF
cdr3_nt: TGTGCCATCACGAGGGAGCGACCCACAGATACGCAGAATTTT
clone_size: NA
d_call: NA
j_call: TRBJ2-3
v_call: TRBV10-3

cdr3_aa: CAIRTGTGDLYNEQFF
cdr3_nt: TGTGCCATCAGGACCGGGACAGGGGATCTCTACAATGAGCAGTTCTTC
clone_size: NA
d_call: TRBD1
j_call: TRBJ2-1
v_call: TRBV10-3

cdr3_aa: CASSPNEGHGANYGYTF
cdr3_nt: TGTGCCAGCAGTCCGAATGAGGGCCACGGAGCTAACTATGGCTACACCTTC
clone_size: NA
d_call: NA
j_call: TRBJ1-2
v_call: TRBV12-3/TRBV12-4

cdr3_aa: CSASILRISTDTQYF
cdr3_nt: TGCAGTGCTAGTATCTTACGTATTTCCACAGATACGCAGTATTTT
clone_size: once
d_call: NA
j_call: TRBJ2-3
v_call: TRBV20-1